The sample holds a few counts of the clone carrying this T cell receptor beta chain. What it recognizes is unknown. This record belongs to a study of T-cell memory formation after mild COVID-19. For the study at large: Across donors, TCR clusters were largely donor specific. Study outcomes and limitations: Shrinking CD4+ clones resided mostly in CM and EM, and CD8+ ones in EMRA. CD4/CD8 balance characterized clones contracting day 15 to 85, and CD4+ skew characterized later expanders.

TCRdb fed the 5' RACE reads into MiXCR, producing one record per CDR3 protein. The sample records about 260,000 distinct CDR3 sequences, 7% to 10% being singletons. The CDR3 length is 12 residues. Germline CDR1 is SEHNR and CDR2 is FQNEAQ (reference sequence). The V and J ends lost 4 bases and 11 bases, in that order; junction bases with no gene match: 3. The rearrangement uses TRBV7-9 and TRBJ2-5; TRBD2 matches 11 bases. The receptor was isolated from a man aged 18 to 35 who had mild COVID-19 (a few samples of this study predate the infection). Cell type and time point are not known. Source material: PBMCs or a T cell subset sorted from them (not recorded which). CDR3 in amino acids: CASSWGLADQYF. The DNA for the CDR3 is TGTGCCAGCAGCTGGGGACTAGCGGATCAGTACTTC.